This TCR beta chain stems from a study of radiotherapy plus CTLA-4 blockade in lung cancer. Assay used: immunoSEQ multiplex PCR; TCRdb lists only in-frame clones, some missing. The sample lists 30,000 to 45,000 clones; roughly two thirds were seen once. With regard to this clone: Its antigen is undetermined.

It was focal radiation plus CTLA-4 blockade with ipilimumab that patients with chemo-refractory metastatic non-small-cell lung cancer received. Germline lookup yields CDR1 SGHTS and CDR2 YDEGEE. This CDR3 is 16 amino acids long. V trimming: 6 bases; J trimming: 4 bases; junction bases outside the gene matches: 11. General observations from the study: According to reports, early shifts in blood T cell clones, alongside interferon-beta, forecast response most accurately.

The chain carries TRBV5-8 and TRBJ1-2; 11 bases agree with TRBD1. The receptor's source is a human donor with non-small cell lung cancer who had stable disease on radiotherapy plus ipilimumab. The sequencing used peripheral blood, collected from a patient treated with radiotherapy plus ipilimumab. The CDR3 coding sequence is TGTGCCAGCAAAAGGACAGGGGGCTCTAGCGGCTATGGCTACACCTTC. It codes for CASKRTGGSSGYGYTF. Full variable domain (missing parts from reference TRBV5-8 and TRBJ1-2): EAGVTQSPTHLIKTRGQQATLRCSPISGHTSVYWYQQALGLGLQFLLWYDEGEERNRGNFPPRFSGRQFPNYSSELNVNALELEDSALYLCASKRTGGSSGYGYTFGSGTRLTVV.